These 20 T cell receptor beta chains share one sample of origin, sequenced in a study of OX40 agonist ivuxolimab in advanced cancers. Profiled with immunoSEQ multiplex PCR; TCRdb holds only in-frame clones, not every one. The data hold 60,000 to 85,000 clones, with roughly 73% observed a single time. The specimen was CD4+ or CD8+ T cells sorted from blood, collected in a trial of the OX40 agonist ivuxolimab. The origin of the receptors is an adult with an advanced solid tumor such as melanoma, head and neck, liver or kidney cancer.

The chain links TRBV7-9 to TRBJ2-6; D gene uncertain. Germline loops: CDR1 SEHNR, CDR2 FQNEAQ (reference sequence). The CDR3 length is 13 residues. The ends were cut back, 10 bases at V and 0 bases at J, with 7 bases in the middle. Written as DNA, the CDR3 is TGTGCCAAGGACGGCTCTGGGGCCAACGTCCTGACTTTC. Translation gives CAKDGSGANVLTF.

This chain uses TRBV12-5 with TRBJ2-1, with 14 bases aligning to TRBD2. V lost 1 base and J lost 0; bases outside the gene matches: 11. The CDR3 loop spans 21 amino acids. Germline values: CDR1 LGHNT, CDR2 FRNRAP. CDR3 coding DNA: TGTGCTAGTGGTTTGGAAAGATGGACTAGCGGGAGGACCTACTCCTACAATGAGCAGTTCTTC. Its translation is CASGLERWTSGRTYSYNEQFF.

The CDR3 DNA reads TGTGCCAGCTCACCTGACACGGACTCGCAGTTCTTC. Encoded protein: CASSPDTDSQFF. The chain carries TRBV18 and TRBJ2-1; possible D gene TRBD2, 5 bases. Trimming took off 3 bases at V and 12 bases at J, with 12 bases between the two ends. Per germline, CDR1 KGHSH and CDR2 LQKENI. The CDR3 extends over 12 amino acids.

The chain couples TRBV5-4 to TRBJ2-3; 7 bases map to TRBD2. Germline CDR1 reads SGHNT; CDR2 reads YYREEE (reference sequence). CDR3 size: 13 residues. Unmatched junction bases numbered 3, after V lost 4 bases and J lost 4 bases. This CDR3 reads CASSPGGADTQYF. Here the CDR3 DNA reads TGTGCCAGCAGCCCGGGGGGTGCAGATACGCAGTATTTT.

V gene TRBV2 combines with J gene TRBJ2-7, with D perhaps matching TRBD1 (5 bases). V dropped 5 bases and J dropped 4 bases, with 6 bases sitting between them. Germline V gene data show CDR1 as SNHLY and CDR2 as FYNNEI. The CDR3 totals 11 residues. This chain's CDR3 is CASSPGYEQYF. CDR3 DNA: TGTGCCAGCAGTCCAGGGTACGAGCAGTACTTC.

The V call is TRBV7-9, the J call TRBJ2-7; D perhaps matches TRBD1 (6 bases). V lost 4 bases and J 5 bases, leaving 12 bases between the germline ends. The germline CDR1 and CDR2 sequences are SEHNR and FQNEAQ (reference sequence). The CDR3 runs 13 residues. The CDR3 protein is CASSSGTPDEQYF. CDR3 bases: TGTGCCAGCAGCTCCGGGACACCGGACGAGCAGTACTTC.

The J gene is TRBJ1-5, the V gene TRBV7-9, with D hard to call. The length of the CDR3 is 13 residues. CDR1 and CDR2 (germline): SEHNR, FQNEAQ (reference sequence). The V end lost 7 bases, the J end lost 6 bases, and 13 bases lay between the germline ends. DNA of the CDR3: TGTGCCAGCACCTCGGACCGGGTTCAGCCCCAGCATTTT. Its protein is CASTSDRVQPQHF. The variable domain in full, completed from reference TRBV7-9 and TRBJ1-5, reads DTGVSQNPRHKITKRGQNVTFRCDPISEHNRLYWYRQTLGQGPEFLTYFQNEAQLEKSRLLSDRFSAERPKGSFSTLEIQRTEQGDSAMYLCASTSDRVQPQHFGDGTRLSIL.

This chain links TRBV5-1 with TRBJ2-5; 7 bases agree with TRBD1. Trimming took 4 bases from V and 3 from J; bases not matched to a gene: 6. The V gene's germline CDR1 is SGHRS and CDR2 YFSETQ. The CDR3 runs to 14 residues. CDR3 in amino acids: CASSRDSSEETQYF. The CDR3 nucleotides are TGCGCCAGCAGCCGGGACAGTTCCGAAGAGACCCAGTACTTC. Complete variable domain (other parts from reference TRBV5-1 and TRBJ2-5): KAGVTQTPRYLIKTRGQQVTLSCSPISGHRSVSWYQQTPGQGLQFLFEYFSETQRNKGNFPGRFSGRQFSNSRSEMNVSTLELGDSALYLCASSRDSSEETQYFGPGTRLLVL.

This chain joins TRBV9 and TRBJ2-1, with 8 bases matching TRBD2. The germline gives CDR1 SGDLS, CDR2 YYNGEE. The CDR3 runs to 17 residues. The trim removed 4 bases at V and 10 bases at J, leaving 19 bases unmatched. The CDR3 DNA sequence: TGTGCCAGCAGCCCTGGACTAGCTAGTCACTTAGTCGAGGAGCAGTTCTTC. Its protein product is CASSPGLASHLVEEQFF.

This clone came up once. V and J are TRBV11-3 and TRBJ1-1; unclear D gene. This CDR3 has 15 amino acids. The germline V gene encodes CDR1 SGHNT and CDR2 YENEEA. Between the trimmed V and J ends, which lost 1 base and 1 base, there was a span of 10 bases. The CDR3 reads CASSLVRGENTEAFF. The CDR3 nucleotides are TGTGCCAGCAGCTTAGTTCGCGGGGAGAACACTGAAGCTTTCTTT.

V gene TRBV6-5 combines with J gene TRBJ2-7; a weak D match, TRBD2 (5 bases). Germline assignment: CDR1 MNHEY and CDR2 SVGAGI. The CDR3 length is 16 residues. Trimming pared 0 bases from V and 3 bases from J, leaving 15 bases between. The CDR3 nucleotides read TGTGCCAGCAGTTACTCGTTGACCAGAGGGAGCTACGAGCAGTACTTC. Protein: CASSYSLTRGSYEQYF.

This chain links TRBV11-2 with TRBJ2-3; tentative D call: TRBD2 (6 bases). Germline loops: CDR1 SGHAT, CDR2 FQNNGV. CDR3 length: 15 amino acids. V lost 5 bases to trimming and J lost 5 bases, with 17 bases between them. As DNA, the CDR3 is TGTGCCAGCAGCCGTGTTTCGCGGAGGGGAGATACGCAGTATTTT. Amino acids: CASSRVSRRGDTQYF.

The J gene is TRBJ2-5, the V gene TRBV5-1; tentatively, D is TRBD1 or TRBD2 (5 bases each). This CDR3 contains 15 residues. The germline gives CDR1 SGHRS, CDR2 YFSETQ. V was pared by 0 bases and J by 1 base, with 10 bases between. CDR3 residues: CASSLDQGPQETQYF. In DNA form, the CDR3 reads TGCGCCAGCAGCTTGGACCAGGGACCCCAAGAGACCCAGTACTTC.

This chain connects TRBV9 to TRBJ1-3; perhaps TRBD1 as D (5 bases). This CDR3 contains 13 residues. V gave up 0 bases and J gave up 7 bases, with 8 bases separating them. Per germline, CDR1 SGDLS and CDR2 YYNGEE. The CDR3 loop reads CASSVVGGNTIYF. The CDR3 nucleotides are TGTGCCAGCAGCGTAGTGGGGGGGAACACCATATATTTT.

The chain has TRBV4-2 and TRBJ2-3; possible D gene TRBD1, 6 bases. V gave up 5 bases and J gave up 0 bases, with 18 bases separating them. Germline CDR1 and CDR2: LGHNA and YNFKEQ. The CDR3 consists of 17 residues. CDR3 amino acids: CASSIQGSLTSTDTQYF. Here the CDR3 DNA reads TGTGCCAGCAGCATACAGGGCTCCTTAACTAGCACAGATACGCAGTATTTT.

The rearrangement joins TRBV7-9 to TRBJ1-1; a weak D match, TRBD1 (5 bases). Trimming removed 2 bases at V and 1 base at J, with 14 bases between. This CDR3 is built from 16 residues. The germline V gene encodes CDR1 SEHNR and CDR2 FQNEAQ (reference sequence). CDR3 protein: CASSLYAGTANTEAFF. In DNA, the CDR3 is TGTGCCAGCAGCTTATACGCGGGGACGGCGAACACTGAAGCTTTCTTT.

This clone showed up just a few times. V and J are TRBV27 and TRBJ2-7; D is unclear. Between the trimmed V and J ends, which lost 2 bases and 6 bases, there was a span of 17 bases. The CDR3 length is 15 residues. CDR1 is MNHEY and CDR2 is SMNVEV in the germline V gene (reference sequence). CDR3 in DNA: TGTGCCAGCAGTTTACTTCCGACGAGGATGATCGAGCAGTACTTC. This encodes CASSLLPTRMIEQYF.

This clone was recorded once. The chain links TRBV9 to TRBJ1-1; 10 bases are a match to TRBD1. CDR1 is SGDLS and CDR2 is YYNGEE in the germline V gene. The CDR3 runs to 15 residues. The trim removed 4 bases at V and 1 base at J, leaving 4 bases unmatched. Written as DNA, the CDR3 is TGTGCCAGCAGCCCGGGACAGGGGCGGAACACTGAAGCTTTCTTT. It yields the protein CASSPGQGRNTEAFF. Drawing the rest from reference TRBV9 and TRBJ1-1, the complete variable domain is DSGVTQTPKHLITATGQRVTLRCSPRSGDLSVYWYQQSLDQGLQFLIQYYNGEERAKGNILERFSAQQFPDLHSELNLSSLELGDSALYFCASSPGQGRNTEAFFGQGTRLTVV.

The CDR3 coding sequence is TGTGCCAGCAGTTCTTTCGCCAATCAGCCCCAGCATTTT. This encodes CASSSFANQPQHF. The J gene is TRBJ1-5, the V gene TRBV28; D gene unclear. CDR3 length equals 13 residues. CDR1 is MDHEN and CDR2 is SYDVKM in the germline V gene. Trimming pared 4 bases from V and 3 bases from J, leaving 7 bases between. Using reference TRBV28 and TRBJ1-5 for the parts outside the CDR3, the full variable domain is DVKVTQSSRYLVKRTGEKVFLECVQDMDHENMFWYRQDPGLGLRLIYFSYDVKMKEKGDIPEGYSVSREKKERFSLILESASTNQTSMYLCASSSFANQPQHFGDGTRLSIL.

This chain uses TRBV7-6 with TRBJ2-7, with TRBD2 matching over 7 bases. The V segment lost 4 bases and the J segment 2 bases; nucleotides outside the gene matches: 5. From germline, CDR1 is SGHVS and CDR2 FNYEAQ. This CDR3 spans 14 amino acids. The CDR3 DNA is TGTGCCAGCAGCTCGCTAGCGGAGGCCTACGAGCAGTACTTC. It codes for CASSSLAEAYEQYF.